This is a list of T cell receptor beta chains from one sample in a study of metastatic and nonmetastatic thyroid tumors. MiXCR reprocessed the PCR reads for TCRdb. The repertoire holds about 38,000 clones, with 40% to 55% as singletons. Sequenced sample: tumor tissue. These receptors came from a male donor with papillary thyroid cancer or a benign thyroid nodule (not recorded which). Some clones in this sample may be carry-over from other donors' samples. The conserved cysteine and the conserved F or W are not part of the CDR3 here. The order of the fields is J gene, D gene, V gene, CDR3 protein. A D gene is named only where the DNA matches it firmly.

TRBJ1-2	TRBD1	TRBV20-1	SARDGNRGDYGYT
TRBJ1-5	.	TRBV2	ASSSSLGQPQH
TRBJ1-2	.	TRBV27	ASSLNRLSGYT
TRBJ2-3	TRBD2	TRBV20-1	SASSSGRASDTQY
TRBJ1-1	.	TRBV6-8	ASIKGGVVAEAF
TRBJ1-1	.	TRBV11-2	ASSGAGRKSTEAF
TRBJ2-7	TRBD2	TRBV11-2	ASSLPQTTSGRAGDEQY
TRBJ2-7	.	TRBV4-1	ASSPGTASYEQY
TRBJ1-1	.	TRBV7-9	ASSLSTGNTEAF
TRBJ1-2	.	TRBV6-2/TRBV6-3	ASRLSTVPYGYT
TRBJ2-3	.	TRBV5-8	ASSSGLTFTDTQY
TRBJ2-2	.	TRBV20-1	SARSPGELF
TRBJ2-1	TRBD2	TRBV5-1	ASHSGSYNEQF
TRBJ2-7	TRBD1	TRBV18	ASSPGQGTYEQY
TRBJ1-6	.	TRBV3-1	ASSLGDTRNSPLH
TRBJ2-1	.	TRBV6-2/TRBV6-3	ASSYWGVAYNEQF
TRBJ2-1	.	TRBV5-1	ASNPLWSSYNEQF
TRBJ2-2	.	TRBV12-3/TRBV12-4	ASSPNRDGYTVELF
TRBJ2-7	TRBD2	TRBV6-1	ASKGGGPSYEQY
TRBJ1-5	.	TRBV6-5	ASSYSSSAGKPQH
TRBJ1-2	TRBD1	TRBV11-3	ASSLEDREGYGYT
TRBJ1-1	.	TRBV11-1	ASSLSDVGARSAAF
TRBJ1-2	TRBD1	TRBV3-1	ASSDRVNYGYT
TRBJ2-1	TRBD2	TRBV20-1	SATSGSSLGEQF
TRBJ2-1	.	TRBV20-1	SASLGLTNEQF
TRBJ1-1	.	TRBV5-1	ASTSSSDQGTEAF
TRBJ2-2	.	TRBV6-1	ASSKVGRPMAGELF
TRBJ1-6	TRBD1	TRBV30	AWEGDRQRTNSPLH
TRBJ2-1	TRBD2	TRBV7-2	ASSLASGGLSAYNEQF
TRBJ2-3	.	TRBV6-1	ASTPLGRGGTDTQY
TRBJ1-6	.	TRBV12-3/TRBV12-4	ASSRVRNSPLH
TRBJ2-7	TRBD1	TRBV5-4	ASSSGTGGQREQY
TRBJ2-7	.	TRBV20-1	SASLAEPYEQY
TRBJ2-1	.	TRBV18	ASSVAYNEQF
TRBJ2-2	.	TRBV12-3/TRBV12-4	ASSSPDRPNTGELF
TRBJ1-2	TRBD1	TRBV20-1	SARDQIAGGGYT
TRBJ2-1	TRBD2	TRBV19	ASSILSGGASSYNEQF
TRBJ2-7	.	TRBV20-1	SAMAAAFSYEQY
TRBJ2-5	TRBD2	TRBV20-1	SARWPTSGETQY
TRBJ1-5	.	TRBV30	AWSVRGAQPQH
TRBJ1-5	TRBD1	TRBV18	ASSPEDRMKQPQH
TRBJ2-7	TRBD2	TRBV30	AWSVASGRAKHEQY